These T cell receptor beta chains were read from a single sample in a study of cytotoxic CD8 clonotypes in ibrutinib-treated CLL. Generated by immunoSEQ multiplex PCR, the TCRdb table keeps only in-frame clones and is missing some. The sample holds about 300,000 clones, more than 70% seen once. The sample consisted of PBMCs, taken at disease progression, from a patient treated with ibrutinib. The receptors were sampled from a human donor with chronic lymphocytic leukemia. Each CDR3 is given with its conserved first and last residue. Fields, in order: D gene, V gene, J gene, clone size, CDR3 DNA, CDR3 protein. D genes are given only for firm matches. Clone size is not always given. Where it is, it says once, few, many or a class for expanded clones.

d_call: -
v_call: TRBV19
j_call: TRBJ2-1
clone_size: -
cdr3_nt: TGTGCCAGTAGTATTAAGGGGTCCACCTACAATGAGCAGTTCTTC
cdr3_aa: CASSIKGSTYNEQFF

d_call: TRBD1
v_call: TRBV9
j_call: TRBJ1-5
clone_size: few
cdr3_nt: TGTGCCAGCAGCCCCGGCAGGGGGTGGAATCAGCCCCAGCATTTT
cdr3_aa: CASSPGRGWNQPQHF

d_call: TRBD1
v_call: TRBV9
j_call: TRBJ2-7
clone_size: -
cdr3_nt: TGTGCCAGCAGCGTAGACGGTATGCCGGGACAGGGATTATACGAGCAGTACTTC
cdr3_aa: CASSVDGMPGQGLYEQYF

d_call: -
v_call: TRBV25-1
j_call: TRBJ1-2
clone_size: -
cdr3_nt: TGTGCCAGCAGTGAATCACCGGATTTCTATGGCTACACCTTC
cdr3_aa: CASSESPDFYGYTF

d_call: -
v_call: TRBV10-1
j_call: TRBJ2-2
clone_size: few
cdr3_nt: TGCGCCAGCAGTTCCAGACGGACCGGGGAGCTGTTTTTT
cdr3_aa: CASSSRRTGELFF

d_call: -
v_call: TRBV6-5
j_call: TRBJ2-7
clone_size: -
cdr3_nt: TGTGCCAGCAGTTACCTGGGATGGCGGGGGCTCTGGGAGCAGTACTTC
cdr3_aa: CASSYLGWRGLWEQYF

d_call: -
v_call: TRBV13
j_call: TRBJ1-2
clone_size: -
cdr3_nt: TGTGCCAGCAGCGCAGGCATCGGGAGAAGCCATGGCTACACCTTC
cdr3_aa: CASSAGIGRSHGYTF

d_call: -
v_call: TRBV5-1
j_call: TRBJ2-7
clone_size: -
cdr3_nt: TGCGCCAGCAGCTTGTATCCGCAATACGAGCAGTACTTC
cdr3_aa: CASSLYPQYEQYF

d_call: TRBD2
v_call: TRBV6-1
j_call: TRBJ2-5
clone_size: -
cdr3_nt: TGTGCCAGCCTCCCGGGAGGGTTCGTGAAAGAGACCCAGTACTTC
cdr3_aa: CASLPGGFVKETQYF

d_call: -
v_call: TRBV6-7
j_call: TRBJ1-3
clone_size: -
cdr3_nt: TGTGCCAGCAACAATGTAAAAGATACCGTGGGCCCTGGAAACACCATATATTTT
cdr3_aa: CASNNVKDTVGPGNTIYF

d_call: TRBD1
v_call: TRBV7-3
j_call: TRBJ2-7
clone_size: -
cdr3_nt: TGTGCCAGCAGCTTAACCCTGGGACAGTCCTACGAGCAGTACTTC
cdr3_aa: CASSLTLGQSYEQYF